The entry below gives a single T cell receptor (beta chain) sequence along with its context. Its target is not known. This record comes from a study of shared clonotypes between healthy human individuals. As for the study in general: Donors consisted of a couple of women and three men between 18 and 49. Used for every donor were three CD4 naive, three CD4 memory, two CD8 naive and one CD8 memory plate. Regarding the study as a whole: In contrast to clonotypes shared by all four donors, non-shared clonotypes had lower generation probabilities.

The ends were cut back, 0 bases at V and 6 bases at J, with 18 bases in the middle. This CDR3 is built from 16 residues. Looked up from germline, CDR1 is MGHRA and CDR2 is YSYEKL. Assay: immunoSEQ multiplex PCR; the TCRdb copy retains only in-frame clones and omits some. Found here are under 2,000,000 clones, about 95% of them singletons; the top ten hold 1% to 1.5%. CD8 cells classed as naive were CD45RO-negative and positively selected for CCR7, excluding terminally differentiated effector memory CD45RA+ cells. The chain uses TRBV4-1 and TRBJ2-7, with D perhaps TRBD1 or TRBD2 (5 bases each). This clonotype originated in a man aged 18 to 30 in good health. What was sequenced was naive CD8+ T cells sorted from blood. The CDR3 protein is CASSQDPHGTYGEQYF. DNA for the CDR3: TGCGCCAGCAGCCAAGACCCCCACGGGACCTACGGCGAGCAGTACTTC.